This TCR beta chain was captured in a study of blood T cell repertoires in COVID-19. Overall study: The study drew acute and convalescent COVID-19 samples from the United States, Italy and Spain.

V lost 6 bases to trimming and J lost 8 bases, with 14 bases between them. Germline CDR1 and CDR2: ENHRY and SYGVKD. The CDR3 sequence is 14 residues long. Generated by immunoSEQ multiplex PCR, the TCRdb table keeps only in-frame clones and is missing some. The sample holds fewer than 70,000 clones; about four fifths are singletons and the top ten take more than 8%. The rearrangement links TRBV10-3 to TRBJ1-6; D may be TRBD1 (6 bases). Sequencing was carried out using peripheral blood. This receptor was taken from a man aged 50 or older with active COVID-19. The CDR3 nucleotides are TGTGCCATCAGGGACGGGACACCTTATTCACCCCTCCACTTT. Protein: CAIRDGTPYSPLHF.